The 4 T cell receptor beta chains reported below all come from one sample, sequenced in a study of blood T cell repertoires in COVID-19. Measured with immunoSEQ multiplex PCR; TCRdb has only the in-frame clones, and not every one. The sample lists about 160,000 clones; about 88% were seen once. The sample comprised PBMCs or T cells enriched from blood (not recorded which). These receptors originate from a woman aged 50 to 60 who had recovered from COVID-19.

This sequence joins TRBV7-9 and TRBJ2-3; 9 bases are shared with TRBD2. This CDR3 region has 17 residues. V dropped 5 bases and J dropped 2; count of bases not matched to a gene: 11. Looked up from germline, CDR1 is SEHNR and CDR2 is FQNEAQ (reference sequence). The CDR3 DNA follows: TGTGCCAGCAGCCCTCAGCGGGAGGCCACCCCCACAGATACGCAGTATTTT. Amino acid sequence: CASSPQREATPTDTQYF.

The V and J genes are TRBV30 and TRBJ2-1; D is unresolved. Germline lookup yields CDR1 GTSNPN and CDR2 SVGIG (reference sequence). This CDR3 has 13 residues. V gave up 0 bases and J gave up 9 bases, with 12 bases separating them. CDR3 residues: CAWSVALVGEQFF. As DNA, the CDR3 is TGTGCCTGGAGTGTAGCCCTAGTGGGTGAGCAGTTCTTC.

This clone was observed once. The chain couples TRBV4-1 to TRBJ2-5, with 12 bases identical to TRBD2. Germline loops: CDR1 MGHRA, CDR2 YSYEKL. V lost 1 base to trimming and J lost 4 bases; unmatched junction nucleotides: 1. The CDR3 spans 15 residues. The CDR3, as DNA: TGCGCCAGCAGCCAAGCGACTAGCGGGAGAGAGACCCAGTACTTC. The encoded protein is CASSQATSGRETQYF.

The chain recombines TRBV6-5 with TRBJ1-1; D unresolved. With 6 bases removed from V and 5 bases from J, the gap between germline ends came to 13 bases. The CDR3 is 13 residues long. Germline CDR1 MNHEY, CDR2 SVGAGI. The CDR3 loop is CASRTTERTEAFF. CDR3 sequence (DNA): TGTGCCAGCAGGACGACGGAGAGGACTGAAGCTTTCTTT.